This TCR beta chain was observed in a study of early T cells in non-severe SARS-CoV-2 infection. About the research overall: The sequenced material was bulk RNA from unsorted whole blood, and its chains were unpaired. General study points: VDJdb-based matching was biased toward anti-spike CD8 responses and missed private and CD4 specificities.

The CDR3 is 15 residues long. V was pared by 7 bases and J by 2 bases, with 15 bases between. Germline V gives CDR1 MNHEY, CDR2 SVGEGT. Molecules of cDNA were individually given unique molecular identifiers that were attached to them. TCRdb re-called the 5' RACE reads through MiXCR, storing one row per CDR3 protein. The table has about 80,000 distinct CDR3 sequences, roughly 13% seen once. This clonotype has at least ten counts. Its cognate antigen is unknown. This clonotype was sampled from an adult who was a healthcare worker with PCR-confirmed SARS-CoV-2 infection or an uninfected control (not recorded which). Sequencing was carried out using whole blood. The chain couples TRBV6-2 or TRBV6-3 to TRBJ1-5, with a tentative D call TRBD1 (5 bases). The CDR3 nucleotides are TGTGCCAGCACAAAAAGGGGCGTTGGCAATCAGCCCCAGCATTTT. Encoded protein: CASTKRGVGNQPQHF.